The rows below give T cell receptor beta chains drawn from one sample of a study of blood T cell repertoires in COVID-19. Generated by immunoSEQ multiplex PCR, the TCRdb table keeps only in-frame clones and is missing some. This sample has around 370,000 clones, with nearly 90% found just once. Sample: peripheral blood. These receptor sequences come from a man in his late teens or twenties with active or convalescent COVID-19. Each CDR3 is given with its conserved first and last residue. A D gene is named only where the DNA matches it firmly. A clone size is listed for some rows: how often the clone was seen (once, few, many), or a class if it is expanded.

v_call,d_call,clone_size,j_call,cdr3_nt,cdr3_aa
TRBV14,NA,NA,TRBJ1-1,TGTGCCAGCAGCCAAGCGGTGGACACTGAAGCTTTCTTT,CASSQAVDTEAFF
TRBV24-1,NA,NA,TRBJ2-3,TGTGCCACCAGTGATTTGAGTCTCAGGGGCTGGGATACGCAGTATTTT,CATSDLSLRGWDTQYF
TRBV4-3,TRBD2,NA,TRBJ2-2,TGCGCCAGCAGCCAACTAACCGGGACTAGCGGGAGAAGAAACACCGGGGAGCTGTTTTTT,CASSQLTGTSGRRNTGELFF
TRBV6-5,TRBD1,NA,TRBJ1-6,TGTGCCAGCAGCTCTCAGGGGGCCGGATCACCCCTCCACTTT,CASSSQGAGSPLHF
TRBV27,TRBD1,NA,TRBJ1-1,TGTGCCAGCAGTTACGGACAGGCGAACACTGAAGCTTTCTTT,CASSYGQANTEAFF
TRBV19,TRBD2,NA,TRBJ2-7,TGTGCCAGTAGTCCCGCGGGGGACTACGAGCAGTACTTC,CASSPAGDYEQYF
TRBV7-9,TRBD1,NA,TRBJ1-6,TGTGCCAGCAGCCAGAGGTCCCGGGACAGGGATTCACCCCTCCACTTT,CASSQRSRDRDSPLHF
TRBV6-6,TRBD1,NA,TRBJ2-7,TGTGCCAGCAGTTACTCGGGACAGGGTTCGTACGAGCAGTACTTC,CASSYSGQGSYEQYF
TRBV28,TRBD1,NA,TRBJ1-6,TGTGCCAGCAGTCGACAGGGATCCGGTAATTCACCCCTCCACTTT,CASSRQGSGNSPLHF
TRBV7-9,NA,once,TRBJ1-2,TGTGCCAGCAGCCGGCCGGGGGGAGCATTCTATGGCTACACCTTC,CASSRPGGAFYGYTF
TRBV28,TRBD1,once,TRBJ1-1,TGTGCCAGCAGCTCCAGTATAGGGACAGGGTCCATGAACACTGAAGCTTTCTTT,CASSSSIGTGSMNTEAFF
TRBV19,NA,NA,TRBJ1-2,TGTGCCAGTAGTATGGGACACCTGGCCTATGGCTACACCTTC,CASSMGHLAYGYTF
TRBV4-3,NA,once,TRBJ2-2,TGCGCCAGCAGCCCAGGGGGGTGGACCGGGGAGCTGTTTTTT,CASSPGGWTGELFF
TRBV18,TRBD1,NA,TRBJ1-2,TGTGCCAGCTCACTTCAGACAGGGCAAGTCTATGGCTACACCTTC,CASSLQTGQVYGYTF
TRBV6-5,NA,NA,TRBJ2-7,TGTGCCAGCAGTTACGGGGCGTCCTCCTACGAGCAGTACTTC,CASSYGASSYEQYF
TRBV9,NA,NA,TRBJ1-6,TGTGCCAGCAGCGTAGCTCGCTGGCCCTCACCCCTCCACTTT,CASSVARWPSPLHF
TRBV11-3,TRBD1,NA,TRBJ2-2,TGTGCCAGCAGTCCACAGGGGCGCCTGAACACCGGGGAGCTGTTTTTT,CASSPQGRLNTGELFF
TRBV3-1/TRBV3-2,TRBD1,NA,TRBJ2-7,TGTGCCAGCAGCCTGACAGGGGACGGCGAGCAGTACTTC,CASSLTGDGEQYF
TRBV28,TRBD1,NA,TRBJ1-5,TGTGCCAGCAGTTTAGGTAGACAGGGGCGTCAGCCCCAGCATTTT,CASSLGRQGRQPQHF
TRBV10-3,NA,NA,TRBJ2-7,TGTGCCATCAGACAGGACGGCGAGCAGTACTTC,CAIRQDGEQYF
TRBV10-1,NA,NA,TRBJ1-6,TGCGCCAGCAGTGGGGCCCCGGGGTTGTGGTCACCCCTCCACTTT,CASSGAPGLWSPLHF
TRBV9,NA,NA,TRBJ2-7,TGTGCCAGCAGCCCGCTACTGCGGAGCCCCTACGAGCAGTACTTC,CASSPLLRSPYEQYF
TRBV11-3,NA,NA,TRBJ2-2,TGTGCCAGCAGCTCCCACAGAGCCGGGGAGCTGTTTTTT,CASSSHRAGELFF
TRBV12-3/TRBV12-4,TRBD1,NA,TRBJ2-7,TGTGCCAGCAGGCGACAGGGCTACGAGCAGTACTTC,CASRRQGYEQYF
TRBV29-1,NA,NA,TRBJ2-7,TGCAGCGTTGAAGATCCAGGGGAGGGCTACGAGCAGTACTTC,CSVEDPGEGYEQYF
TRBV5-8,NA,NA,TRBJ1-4,TGTGCCAGCAGCAAAGCGGGAGTTAATGAAAAACTGTTTTTT,CASSKAGVNEKLFF
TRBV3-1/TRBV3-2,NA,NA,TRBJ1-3,TGTGCCAGCACCCGACTCTCTGGACAGGGAAACACCATATATTTT,CASTRLSGQGNTIYF
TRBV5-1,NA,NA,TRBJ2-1,TGCGCCAGCAGGGCGGTAGTTTTTGCTGAGCAGTTCTTC,CASRAVVFAEQFF
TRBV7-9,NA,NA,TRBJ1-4,TGTGCCAGCAGCTTAGATGTCAGTACTAATGAAAAACTGTTTTTT,CASSLDVSTNEKLFF
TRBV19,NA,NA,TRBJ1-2,TGTGCCAGTAGTATAGTCCCAGGGAACGAATATGGCTACACCTTC,CASSIVPGNEYGYTF
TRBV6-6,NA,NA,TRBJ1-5,TGTGCCACAAAAGATAGGGGAGGTGGCAATCAGCCCCAGCATTTT,CATKDRGGGNQPQHF
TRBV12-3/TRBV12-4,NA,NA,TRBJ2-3,TGTGCCAGCGTAGAATCGCTCACAGATACGCAGTATTTT,CASVESLTDTQYF
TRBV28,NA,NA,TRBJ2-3,TGTGCCAGCAGTTTACCGGGAGTTGGGGCCACAGATACGCAGTATTTT,CASSLPGVGATDTQYF
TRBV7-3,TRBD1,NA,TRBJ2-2,TGTGCCAGCAGCTCCGGAACGACAGGGAAGGGCGGGGAGCTGTTTTTT,CASSSGTTGKGGELFF
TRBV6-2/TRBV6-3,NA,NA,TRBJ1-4,TGTGCCAGCAGTTACGTGGGGGCGCCGGGTGAAAAACTGTTTTTT,CASSYVGAPGEKLFF
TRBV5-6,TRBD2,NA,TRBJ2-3,TGTGCCAGCAGCTGGGCACTAGCGGGGGGTACAGATACGCAGTATTTT,CASSWALAGGTDTQYF
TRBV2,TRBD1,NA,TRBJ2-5,TGTGCCAGCAGTCCGGGACAGACAGTCGAAGAGACCCAGTACTTC,CASSPGQTVEETQYF
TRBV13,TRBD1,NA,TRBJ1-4,TGTGCCAGCAGCGAGGACAGGGGCTCTAATGAAAAACTGTTTTTT,CASSEDRGSNEKLFF
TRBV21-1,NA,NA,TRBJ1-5,TGTGCCAGCCGGCAGGGGGATGATCAGCCCCAGCATTTT,CASRQGDDQPQHF
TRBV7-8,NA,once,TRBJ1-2,TGTGCCAGCAGCTTACGGCGGACAGCCTATGGCTACACCTTC,CASSLRRTAYGYTF